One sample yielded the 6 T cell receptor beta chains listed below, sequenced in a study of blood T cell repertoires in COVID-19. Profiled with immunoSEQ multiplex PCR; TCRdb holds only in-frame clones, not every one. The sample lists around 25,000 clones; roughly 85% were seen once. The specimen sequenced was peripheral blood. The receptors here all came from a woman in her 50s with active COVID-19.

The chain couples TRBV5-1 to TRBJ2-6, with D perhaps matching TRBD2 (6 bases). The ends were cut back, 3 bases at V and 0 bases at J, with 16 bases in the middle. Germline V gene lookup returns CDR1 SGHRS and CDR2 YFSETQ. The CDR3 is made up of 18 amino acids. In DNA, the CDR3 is TGCGCCAGCAGCTCACTAGCTGGGGCAGCCTCTGGGGCCAACGTCCTGACTTTC. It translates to CASSSLAGAASGANVLTF.

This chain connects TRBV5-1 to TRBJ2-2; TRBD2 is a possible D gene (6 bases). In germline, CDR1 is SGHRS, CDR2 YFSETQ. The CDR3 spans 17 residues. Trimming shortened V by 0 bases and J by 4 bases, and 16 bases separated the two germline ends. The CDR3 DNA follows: TGCGCCAGCAGCTTGGGACTAGAATTTGGAGGCACCGGGGAGCTGTTTTTT. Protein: CASSLGLEFGGTGELFF.

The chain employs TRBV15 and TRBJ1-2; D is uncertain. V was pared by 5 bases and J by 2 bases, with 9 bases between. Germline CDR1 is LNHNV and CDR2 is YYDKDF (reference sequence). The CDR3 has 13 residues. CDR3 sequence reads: CATSDLLNYGYTF. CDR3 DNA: TGTGCCACCAGCGATCTATTGAACTATGGCTACACCTTC.

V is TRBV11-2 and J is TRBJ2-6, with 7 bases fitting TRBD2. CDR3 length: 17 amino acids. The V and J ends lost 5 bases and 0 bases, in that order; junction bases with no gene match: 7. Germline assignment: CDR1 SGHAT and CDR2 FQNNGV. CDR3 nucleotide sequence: TGTGCCAGCAGCCCCACGTCGGGGGGCTCTGGGGCCAACGTCCTGACTTTC. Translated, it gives CASSPTSGGSGANVLTF.

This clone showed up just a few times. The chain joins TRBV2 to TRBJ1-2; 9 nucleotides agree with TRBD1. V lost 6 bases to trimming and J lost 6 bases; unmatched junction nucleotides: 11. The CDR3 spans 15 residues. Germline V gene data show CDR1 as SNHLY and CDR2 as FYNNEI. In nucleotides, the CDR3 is TGTGCCAGCAGACCGGACGTCGGGACAGGGCATGGCTACACCTTC. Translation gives CASRPDVGTGHGYTF. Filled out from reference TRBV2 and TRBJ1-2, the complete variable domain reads EPEVTQTPSHQVTQMGQEVILRCVPISNHLYFYWYRQILGQKVEFLVSFYNNEISEKSEIFDDQFSVERPDGSNFTLKIRSTKLEDSAMYFCASRPDVGTGHGYTFGSGTRLTVV.

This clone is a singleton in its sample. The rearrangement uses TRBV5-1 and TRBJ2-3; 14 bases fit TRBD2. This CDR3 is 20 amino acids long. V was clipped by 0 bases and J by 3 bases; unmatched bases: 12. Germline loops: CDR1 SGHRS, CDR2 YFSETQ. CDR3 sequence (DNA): TGCGCCAGCAGCTTGGCCCCGGGACTAGCGGGAGTCGGAGGTACAGATACGCAGTATTTT. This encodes CASSLAPGLAGVGGTDTQYF.